The next 24 T cell receptor beta chains were all read from a single sample in a study of shared clonotypes between healthy human individuals (TCRdb year 2020). To prepare the library, the immunoSEQ multiplex PCR assay was applied. TCRdb's version of the immuneACCESS table is confined to in-frame rearrangements and falls short of the full clone set. An unresolved V gene accounts for under half of the shortfall where checked; the remainder is of unknown origin. Present in this sample are hundreds of thousands of clones, around 73% of which were seen just once. The ten biggest clones cover roughly 2% of the sample. Sample: memory CD4+ T cells sorted from blood. The sample's cell subset or site, from its label and the paper: CD45RA-negative fraction. The receptors come from a woman younger than 45 in good health.

Turning to this clone: Other DNA sequences of this sample code for an identical CDR3. The chain combines TRBV28 with TRBJ2-7, with D maybe TRBD2 (7 bases). The germline V and J ends were trimmed by 4 bases and 6 bases, with 16 bases remaining between them. CDR1 is MDHEN, CDR2 SYDVKM, per germline. The CDR3 totals 14 residues. The CDR3 bases are TGTGCCAGCAGTTCGGGGGCCGGGGGGCTCGAGCAGTACTTC. Amino acids: CASSSGAGGLEQYF.

This clone was observed once. This chain uses TRBV4-2 with TRBJ1-2; 7 positions agree with TRBD1. The J segment lost 5 bases and the V segment lost 0 bases, leaving 9 bases of the junction unmatched. The germline gives CDR1 LGHNA, CDR2 YNFKEQ. CDR3 size: 16 residues. CDR3 sequence reads: CASSQDWTGFFYGYTF. CDR3 coding DNA: TGTGCCAGCAGCCAAGATTGGACAGGTTTTTTTTATGGCTACACCTTC.

This clone was detected a few times. The CDR3 spells CATSREVNQPQHF. The CDR3 bases are TGTGCCACCAGCAGAGAGGTAAATCAGCCCCAGCATTTT. This sequence joins TRBV15 and TRBJ1-5; no clear D gene. The CDR3 extends over 13 amino acids. Trimming pared 0 bases from V and 4 bases from J, leaving 4 bases between. Germline V gives CDR1 LNHNV, CDR2 YYDKDF (reference sequence).

The V and J genes are TRBV6-1 and TRBJ2-1; D may match TRBD1 or TRBD2 (5 bases each). The CDR3 loop spans 13 amino acids. V lost 11 bases and J 4 bases, leaving 15 bases between the germline ends. CDR1 and CDR2 (germline): MNHNS, SASEGT. The CDR3 is CADTPGPYNEQFF. The CDR3 DNA is TGTGCCGATACACCGGGACCATACAATGAGCAGTTCTTC.

The chain's CDR3 is CASIPTSGRFDTGELFF. The DNA for the CDR3 is TGTGCCAGTATTCCGACTAGCGGGAGGTTCGACACCGGGGAGCTGTTTTTT. V is TRBV19 and J is TRBJ2-2; 13 bases map to TRBD2. The CDR3 length is 17 residues. Looked up from germline, CDR1 is LNHDA and CDR2 is SQIVND (reference sequence). The V and J ends lost 7 bases and 3 bases, in that order; junction bases with no gene match: 8.

As for this clone: Different DNA sequences within this sample yield the same CDR3. The V and J genes are TRBV29-1 and TRBJ2-5; 7 bases agree with TRBD1. Per the germline V gene, CDR1 is SQVTM and CDR2 is ANQGSEA. The CDR3 length is 12 residues. CDR3: CSVRTGQETQYF. The CDR3 nucleotides read TGCAGTGTTAGGACAGGCCAAGAGACCCAGTACTTC.

This clone showed up just a few times. Different DNA sequences within this sample yield the same CDR3. The V and J genes are TRBV11-2 and TRBJ1-5; 8 nucleotides align to TRBD1. The CDR3 extends over 14 amino acids. Losses at the gene ends were 5 bases for V and 5 bases for J; bases not matched to a gene: 5. Germline V gene data show CDR1 as SGHAT and CDR2 as FQNNGV. For the CDR3, the DNA is TGTGCCAGCAGCCCCGGGACAGGAGATCAGCCCCAGCATTTT. Translating gives CASSPGTGDQPQHF.

V gene TRBV18 combines with J gene TRBJ1-1; 7 bases map to TRBD1. Germline V gene data show CDR1 as KGHSH and CDR2 as LQKENI. CDR3 length equals 17 residues. With V trimmed by 1 base and J by 2 bases, 10 bases remained unmatched. The CDR3 sequence is CASSPRRPGGGNTEAFF. The CDR3 bases are TGTGCCAGCTCACCACGCCGTCCAGGGGGTGGTAACACTGAAGCTTTCTTT. Variable domain in full (rest from reference TRBV18 and TRBJ1-1): NAGVMQNPRHLVRRRGQEARLRCSPMKGHSHVYWYRQLPEEGLKFMVYLQKENIIDESGMPKERFSAEFPKEGPSILRIQQVVRGDSAAYFCASSPRRPGGGNTEAFFGQGTRLTVV.

The CDR3 nucleotides are TGTGCCAGCAGCTCGCGACAGGCCACAGATACGCAGTATTTT. This encodes CASSSRQATDTQYF. V usage is TRBV5-4 and J usage is TRBJ2-3, with a possible D match to TRBD1 (6 bases). Trimming stripped 3 bases from V and 2 bases from J, with 10 bases between. The CDR3 consists of 14 residues. Germline CDR1 and CDR2: SGHNT and YYREEE (reference sequence).

In its sample, this clone was seen once. The V call is TRBV19, the J call TRBJ1-5; 8 nucleotides match TRBD1. CDR1 and CDR2 from the germline V gene are LNHDA and SQIVND (reference sequence). The J segment lost 6 bases and the V segment lost 0 bases, leaving 25 bases of the junction unmatched. This CDR3 comprises 22 residues. The CDR3 loop reads CASSIEWGNRDRLGRAAQPQHF. CDR3 coding DNA: TGTGCCAGTAGTATAGAGTGGGGGAACCGGGACAGGTTAGGAAGGGCAGCTCAGCCCCAGCATTTT.

This chain joins TRBV28 and TRBJ1-3; D remains unclear. Trimming took off 3 bases at V and 0 bases at J, with 9 bases between the two ends. The CDR3 is made up of 15 amino acids. The germline CDR1 and CDR2 sequences are MDHEN and SYDVKM. The CDR3 sequence is CASSFQSISGNTIYF. For the CDR3, the DNA is TGTGCCAGCAGTTTTCAGTCTATCTCTGGAAACACCATATATTTT.

The chain is built from TRBV11-3 and TRBJ2-3, with 8 bases matching TRBD1. V gave up 5 bases and J gave up 1 base; unmatched junction bases: 5. Germline V CDR1 and CDR2: SGHNT, YENEEA. The CDR3 extends over 15 amino acids. CDR3 sequence reads: CASSKGQGGTDTQYF. DNA of the CDR3: TGTGCCAGCAGCAAAGGACAGGGAGGCACAGATACGCAGTATTTT.

The chain has TRBV23-1 and TRBJ2-5, with 7 nucleotides matching TRBD1. TRBV23-1 is treated as an ORF (open reading frame) with a function not yet certain. J was trimmed by 5 bases and V by 0 bases; bases with no gene match: 9. CDR3 length: 16 residues. Written as DNA, the CDR3 is TGCGCCAGCAGTCAATCGTTTCGAACAGGGGATGAGACCCAGTACTTC. As protein: CASSQSFRTGDETQYF.

The chain is built from TRBV28 and TRBJ2-7, with D perhaps TRBD2 (6 bases). V was clipped by 6 bases and J by 0 bases, with 12 bases between them. CDR1 and CDR2 (germline): MDHEN, SYDVKM. The CDR3 consists of 14 residues. CDR3 nucleotide sequence: TGTGCCAGCAGGCGGGAAGCGGCCTCCTACGAGCAGTACTTC. Its translation: CASRREAASYEQYF.

On this clone itself: A much larger clone differs from this one at a single base, so this may be a read error. This chain joins TRBV28 and TRBJ2-1, with 9 nucleotides matching TRBD1. Germline values: CDR1 MDHEN, CDR2 SYDVKM. CDR3 length: 15 amino acids. The CDR3: CTSSLGGTGLNEQFF. DNA of the CDR3: TGTACCAGCAGCCTAGGGGGGACAGGGTTAAATGAGCAGTTCTTC.

The table lists this clone with a count of one. The rearrangement links TRBV5-6 to TRBJ2-3; possible D gene TRBD2, 6 bases. The germline gives CDR1 SGHDT, CDR2 YYEEEE. Trimming left V 3 bases short and J 2 bases short, with 10 bases between. The CDR3 spans 14 residues. In DNA, the CDR3 is TGTGCCAGCAGCTGGGGGGACCCCACAGATACGCAGTATTTT. Encoded protein: CASSWGDPTDTQYF.

This clone has more than one count but fewer than ten. This chain uses TRBV19 with TRBJ2-3; D gene unclear. Germline V gives CDR1 LNHDA, CDR2 SQIVND (reference sequence). This CDR3 spans 11 amino acids. The CDR3 is CRRRSTDTQYF. CDR3 coding DNA: TGTCGCCGAAGAAGCACAGATACGCAGTATTTT.

The rearrangement joins TRBV4-1 to TRBJ2-2; tentatively, D is TRBD2 (5 bases). In germline, CDR1 is MGHRA, CDR2 YSYEKL. The V gene lost 6 bases and the J gene lost 11 bases, with 25 bases spanning the gap. The CDR3 is 16 residues long. CDR3 protein: CASSPMSGSRRRELFF. CDR3 nucleotides: TGCGCCAGCAGTCCAATGAGTGGGAGTCGGCGGCGAGAGCTGTTTTTT.

This clone has only a few counts. The V call is TRBV5-1, the J call TRBJ1-2; D is unclear. Deletions cut 3 bases from V and 5 bases from J, with 17 bases between. The CDR3 runs to 15 residues. The V gene's germline CDR1 is SGHRS and CDR2 YFSETQ. The CDR3, as DNA: TGCGCCAGCAGCTCTACAGCCAGCCGTTCTTATGGCTACACCTTC. Amino acid sequence: CASSSTASRSYGYTF.

CDR3 sequence: CASSVSEGGTQYF. The CDR3 DNA reads TGTGCCAGCAGTGTATCCGAAGGGGGGACCCAGTACTTC. The chain couples TRBV2 to TRBJ2-5, with D possibly matching TRBD1 (6 bases). This CDR3 has 13 residues. In germline, CDR1 is SNHLY, CDR2 FYNNEI. V shed 4 bases and J shed 7 bases, with 13 bases lying between them.

The rearrangement uses TRBV7-3 and TRBJ1-2, with TRBD1 as a possible D gene (5 bases). Deletions cut 1 base from V and 0 bases from J, with 15 bases between. Germline CDR1 and CDR2: SGHTA and FQGTGA. The CDR3 sequence is 17 residues long. CDR3 coding DNA: TGTGCCAGCAGCTTAAATCCGCAGGGCCCAGCTAACTATGGCTACACCTTC. It is translated as CASSLNPQGPANYGYTF.

This clone has a single count. The V gene is TRBV19, the J gene TRBJ1-3; D not certain. Germline CDR1 LNHDA, CDR2 SQIVND (reference sequence). The CDR3 runs to 15 residues. V lost 0 bases to trimming and J lost 0 bases, with 6 bases between them. The CDR3 DNA is TGTGCCAGTAGTATAGATCCCTTCTCTGGAAACACCATATATTTT. Translating gives CASSIDPFSGNTIYF.

The V and J genes are TRBV7-9 and TRBJ1-1; 12 bases map to TRBD1. Germline values: CDR1 SEHNR, CDR2 FQNEAQ (reference sequence). The trim removed 2 bases at V and 11 bases at J, leaving 9 bases unmatched. This CDR3 is 15 amino acids long. CDR3 coding DNA: TGTGCCAGCAGCTTAATGGGACAGGGGGCCCTCGGGGCTTTCTTT. Its translation is CASSLMGQGALGAFF.

This clone was observed at least ten times. The rearrangement links TRBV5-8 to TRBJ1-2; 9 bases match TRBD1. The CDR3 contains 18 residues. With V trimmed by 0 bases and J by 8 bases, 17 bases remained unmatched. Germline CDR1 and CDR2: SGHTS and YDEGEE. Here the CDR3 DNA reads TGTGCCAGCAGCTTGGGCCGGGACAGGGACTTTGCGCGGCGGGGCTACACCTTC. This sequence encodes CASSLGRDRDFARRGYTF.